The rows below give T cell receptor beta chains drawn from one sample of a study of T cell changes during pregnancy in multiple sclerosis. Sequenced by immunoSEQ multiplex PCR; TCRdb stores in-frame clones only, minus some. The data contain tens of thousands of clones, 85% to 95% of them seen just once; the ten biggest clones take up 6.5% to 9.5%. Sample: CD8+ T cells from peripheral blood mononuclear cells, taken in the third trimester of pregnancy. The receptors come from a female donor with multiple sclerosis, enrolled in a pregnancy study. The CDR3 runs from the conserved cysteine through the conserved F or W.

TRBJ2-7	TRBV9	CASSPGDSPYEQYF
TRBJ2-7	TRBV6-1	CASSEIGRASHYEQYF
TRBJ1-1	TRBV5-1	CASSLGQGSTEAFF
TRBJ1-5	TRBV21-1	CASSKKTGGDQPQHF
TRBJ2-7	TRBV29-1	CSVVDSYEQYF
TRBJ2-7	TRBV18	CASSPDSSYEQYF
TRBJ1-2	TRBV21-1	CASSKAQGTNYGYTF
TRBJ2-7	TRBV7-9	CASGRAGYEQYF
TRBJ1-5	TRBV9	CASGGQGDQPQHF
TRBJ1-6	TRBV5-6	CASSLGGPNDPPLHF
TRBJ2-2	TRBV6-1	CASSEGEDIGELFF
TRBJ1-3	TRBV7-8	CASSLAGGPSGNTIYF
TRBJ2-7	TRBV19	CATAPGSSYEQYF
TRBJ2-3	TRBV4-2	CASRASGGDTDTQYF
TRBJ1-1	TRBV27	CASSLWGRSTEAFF
TRBJ1-2	TRBV6-5	CASSYSAGLSYGYTF
TRBJ2-7	TRBV13	CASGIGGSYEQYF
TRBJ2-2	TRBV19	CASSSVPTGELFF
TRBJ1-2	TRBV11-2	CASSLVGSGEYTF
TRBJ2-4	TRBV4-1	CASSRGGDIQYF